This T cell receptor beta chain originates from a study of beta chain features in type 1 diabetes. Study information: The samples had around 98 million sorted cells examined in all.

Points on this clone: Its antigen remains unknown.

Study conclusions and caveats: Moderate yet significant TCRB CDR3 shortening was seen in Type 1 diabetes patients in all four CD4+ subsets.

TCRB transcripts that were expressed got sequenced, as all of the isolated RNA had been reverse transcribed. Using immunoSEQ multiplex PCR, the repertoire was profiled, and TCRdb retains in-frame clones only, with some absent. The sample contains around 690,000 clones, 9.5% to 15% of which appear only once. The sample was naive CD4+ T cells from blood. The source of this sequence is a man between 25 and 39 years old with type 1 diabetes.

The CDR3 DNA reads TGTGCCAGCAGACTCACAGGTCCTGGGGCCAACGTCCTGACTTTC. Translating gives CASRLTGPGANVLTF. The gene calls are TRBV27 and TRBJ2-6, with D possibly TRBD1 on 5 matching bases. Trimming removed 6 bases from V and 2 bases from J, with 11 bases in between. The CDR3 spans 15 residues. CDR1 and CDR2 (germline): MNHEY, SMNVEV (reference sequence).